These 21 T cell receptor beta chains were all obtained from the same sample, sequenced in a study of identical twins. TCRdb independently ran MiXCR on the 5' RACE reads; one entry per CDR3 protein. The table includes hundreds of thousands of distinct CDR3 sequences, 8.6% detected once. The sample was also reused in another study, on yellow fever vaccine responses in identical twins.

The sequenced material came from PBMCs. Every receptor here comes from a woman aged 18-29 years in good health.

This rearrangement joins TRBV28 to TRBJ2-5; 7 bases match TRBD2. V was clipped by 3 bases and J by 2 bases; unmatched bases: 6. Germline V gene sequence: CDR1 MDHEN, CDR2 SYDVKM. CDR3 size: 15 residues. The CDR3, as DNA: TGTGCCAGCAGTTTCTCCGGGACTATTCAAGAGACCCAGTACTTC. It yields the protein CASSFSGTIQETQYF.

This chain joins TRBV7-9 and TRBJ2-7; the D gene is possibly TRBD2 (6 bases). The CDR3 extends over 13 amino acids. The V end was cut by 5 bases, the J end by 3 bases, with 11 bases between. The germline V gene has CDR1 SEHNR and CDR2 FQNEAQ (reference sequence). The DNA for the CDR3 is TGTGCCAGCAGCGTCACTAGCCGCTACGAGCAGTACTTC. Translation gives CASSVTSRYEQYF.

In DNA form, the CDR3 reads TGTGCCAGCAGTTACCTGGGGGGACGTCCGCATGAGCAGTTCTTC. Its translation is CASSYLGGRPHEQFF. The genes are TRBV6-2 or TRBV6-3 and TRBJ2-1; tentative D call: TRBD2 (6 bases). This CDR3 has 15 amino acids. With 2 bases removed from V and 8 bases from J, the gap between germline ends came to 16 bases. The germline V gene has CDR1 MNHEY and CDR2 SVGEGT.

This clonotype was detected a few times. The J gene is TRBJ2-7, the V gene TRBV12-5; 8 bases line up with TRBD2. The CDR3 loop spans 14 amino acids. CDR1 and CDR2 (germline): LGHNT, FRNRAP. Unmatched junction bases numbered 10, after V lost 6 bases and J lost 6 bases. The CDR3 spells CASGTKAGVTEQYF. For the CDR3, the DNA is TGTGCTAGTGGAACTAAAGCGGGAGTAACCGAGCAGTACTTC.

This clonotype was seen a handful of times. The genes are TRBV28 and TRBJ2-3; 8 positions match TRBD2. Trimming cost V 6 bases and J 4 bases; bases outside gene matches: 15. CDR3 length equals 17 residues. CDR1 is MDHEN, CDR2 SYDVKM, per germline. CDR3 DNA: TGTGCCAGCAGGCATGAACTGCGGCGGGGGGTATCAGATACGCAGTATTTT. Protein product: CASRHELRRGVSDTQYF.

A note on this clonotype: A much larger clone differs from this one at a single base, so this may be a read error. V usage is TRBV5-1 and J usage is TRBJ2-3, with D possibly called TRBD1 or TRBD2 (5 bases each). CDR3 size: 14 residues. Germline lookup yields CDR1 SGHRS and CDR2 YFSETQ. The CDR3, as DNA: TGCGCCGGCAGCCTGGGGGAAGGTTCAGATACGCAGTATTTT. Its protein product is CAGSLGEGSDTQYF.

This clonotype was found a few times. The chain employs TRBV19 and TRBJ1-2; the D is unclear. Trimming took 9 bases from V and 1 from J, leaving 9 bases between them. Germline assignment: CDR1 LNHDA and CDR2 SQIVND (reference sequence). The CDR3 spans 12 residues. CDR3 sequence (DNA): TGTGCCAGCTCACGGTTTAACTATGGCTACACCTTC. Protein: CASSRFNYGYTF.

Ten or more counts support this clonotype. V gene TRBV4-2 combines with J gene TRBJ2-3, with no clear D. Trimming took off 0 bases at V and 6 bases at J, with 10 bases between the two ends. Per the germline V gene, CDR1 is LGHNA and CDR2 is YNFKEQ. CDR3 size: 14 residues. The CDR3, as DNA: TGTGCCAGCAGCCAAGACATGGGCCTGGATACGCAGTATTTT. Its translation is CASSQDMGLDTQYF.

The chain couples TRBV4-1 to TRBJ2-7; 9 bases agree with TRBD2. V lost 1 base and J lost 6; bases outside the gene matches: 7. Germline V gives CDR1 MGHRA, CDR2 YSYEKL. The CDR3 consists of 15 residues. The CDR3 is CASSQGVAGEREQYF. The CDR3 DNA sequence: TGCGCCAGCAGCCAAGGTGTAGCGGGAGAACGCGAGCAGTACTTC.

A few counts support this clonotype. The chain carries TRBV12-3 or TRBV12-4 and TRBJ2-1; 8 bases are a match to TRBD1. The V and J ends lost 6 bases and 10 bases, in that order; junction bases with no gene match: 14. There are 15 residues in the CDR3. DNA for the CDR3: TGTGCCAGCAGCCCTGGGACAGGTCGATCACGGGAGCAGTTCTTC. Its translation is CASSPGTGRSREQFF.

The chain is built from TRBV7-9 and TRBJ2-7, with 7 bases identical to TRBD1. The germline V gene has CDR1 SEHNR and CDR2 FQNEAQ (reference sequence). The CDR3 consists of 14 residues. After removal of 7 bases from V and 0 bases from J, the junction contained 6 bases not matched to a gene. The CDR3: CASIGTASSYEQYF. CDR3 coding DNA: TGTGCCAGCATCGGGACAGCAAGCTCCTACGAGCAGTACTTC.

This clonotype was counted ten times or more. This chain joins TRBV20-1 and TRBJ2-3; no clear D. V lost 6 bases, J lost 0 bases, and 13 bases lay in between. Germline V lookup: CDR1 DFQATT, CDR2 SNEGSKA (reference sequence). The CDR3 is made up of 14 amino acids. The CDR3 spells CSALPLVSTDTQYF. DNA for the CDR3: TGCAGTGCGCTGCCCCTCGTGAGCACAGATACGCAGTATTTT.

The chain's CDR3 is CASSLAGQVVAKLFF. The DNA of the CDR3 is TGTGCCAGCAGCTTAGCGGGACAGGTGGTGGCTAAACTGTTTTTT. V and J are TRBV7-9 and TRBJ1-4, with 8 bases fitting TRBD1. Germline CDR1 reads SEHNR; CDR2 reads FQNEAQ (reference sequence). J lost 11 bases, V lost 0 bases, and 8 bases had no gene match. The length of the CDR3 is 15 residues.

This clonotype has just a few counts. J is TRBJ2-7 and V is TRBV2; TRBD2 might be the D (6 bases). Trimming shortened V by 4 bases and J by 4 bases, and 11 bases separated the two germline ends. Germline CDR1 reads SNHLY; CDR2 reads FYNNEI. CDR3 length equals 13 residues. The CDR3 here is CASSGGGDYEQYF. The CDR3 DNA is TGTGCCAGCAGTGGAGGAGGGGATTACGAGCAGTACTTC.

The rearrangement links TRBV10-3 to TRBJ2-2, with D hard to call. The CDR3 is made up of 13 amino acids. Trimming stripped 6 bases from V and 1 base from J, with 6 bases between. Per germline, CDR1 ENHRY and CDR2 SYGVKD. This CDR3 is CAIRVRNTGELFF. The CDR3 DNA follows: TGTGCCATCAGAGTTCGGAACACCGGGGAGCTGTTTTTT.

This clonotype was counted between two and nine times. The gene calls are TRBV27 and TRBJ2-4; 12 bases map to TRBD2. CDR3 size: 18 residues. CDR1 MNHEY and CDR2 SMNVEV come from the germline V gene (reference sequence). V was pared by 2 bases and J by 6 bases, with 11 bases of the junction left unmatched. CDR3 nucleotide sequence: TGTGCCAGCAGTTTAGTGGCTAGCGGGGGGGCCTGGGGAAACATTCAGTACTTC. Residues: CASSLVASGGAWGNIQYF.

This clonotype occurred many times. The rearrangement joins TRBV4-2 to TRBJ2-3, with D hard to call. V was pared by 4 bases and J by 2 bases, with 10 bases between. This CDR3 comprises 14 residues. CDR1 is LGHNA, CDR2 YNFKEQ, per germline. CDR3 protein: CASSLSEFTDTQYF. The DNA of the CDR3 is TGTGCCAGCAGCCTCTCGGAGTTCACAGATACGCAGTATTTT.

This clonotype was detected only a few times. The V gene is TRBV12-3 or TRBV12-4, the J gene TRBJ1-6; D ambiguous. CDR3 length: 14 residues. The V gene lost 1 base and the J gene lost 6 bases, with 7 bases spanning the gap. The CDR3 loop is CASSLDRTNSPLHF. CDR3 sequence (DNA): TGTGCCAGCAGTTTAGACAGAACTAATTCACCCCTCCACTTT.

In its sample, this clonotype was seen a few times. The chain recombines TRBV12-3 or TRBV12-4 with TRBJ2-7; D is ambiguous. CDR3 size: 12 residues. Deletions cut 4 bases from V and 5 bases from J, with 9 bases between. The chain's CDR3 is CASSSSDHEQYF. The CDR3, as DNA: TGTGCCAGCAGTTCCTCGGACCACGAGCAGTACTTC.

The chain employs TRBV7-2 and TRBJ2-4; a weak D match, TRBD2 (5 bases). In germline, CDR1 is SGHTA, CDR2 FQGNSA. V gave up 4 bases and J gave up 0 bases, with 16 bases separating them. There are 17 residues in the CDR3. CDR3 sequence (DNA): TGTGCCAGCAGCTCCGGGGTCCCCTCACTAGCCAAAAACATTCAGTACTTC. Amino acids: CASSSGVPSLAKNIQYF.

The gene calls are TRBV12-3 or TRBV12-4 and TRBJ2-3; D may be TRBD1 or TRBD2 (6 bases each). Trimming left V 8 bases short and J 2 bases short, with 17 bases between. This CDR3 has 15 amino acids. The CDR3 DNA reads TGTGCCAGCCACTGGGGGGCAGAAAACACAGATACGCAGTATTTT. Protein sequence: CASHWGAENTDTQYF.